This TCR beta chain was recovered during a study of human T cells and chemical hapten exposure. Study background: Women made up most patients, who had alopecia areata, totalis or universalis. Findings of the study overall: Expanded TCRs made up significantly more big CDR3 similarity clusters than controls did. PT1 expanded TCR counts correlated positively with patch test score.

Many counts were recorded for this clonotype. Antigen: not known. The library tagged individual cDNA molecules with unique molecular identifiers. In TCRdb, the RACE reads were re-called with MiXCR into one record per CDR3 protein. Seen here are about 120,000 distinct CDR3 sequences, about 11% observed once, and the top ten hold under 2.5%. Sample time point: patch test 3, about 24 weeks after DPC sensitization. As for treatment: therapeutic diphenylcyclopropenone sensitization with weekly scalp DPC. Trimming removed 4 bases from V and 2 bases from J, with 15 bases in between. Germline V gene sequence: CDR1 SGHTA, CDR2 FQGNSA. There are 15 residues in the CDR3.

The V and J genes are TRBV7-2 and TRBJ2-7, with D perhaps being TRBD1 or TRBD2 (5 bases each). The specimen comprised whole blood, sampled in connection with sensitization to the hapten diphenylcyclopropenone (DPC). This clonotype originated in a woman aged 45 to 65 with alopecia areata. Some clones in this sample may be carry-over from other donors' samples. The CDR3 nucleotides are TGTGCCAGCAGCTGGGGCAGCGGCGGAACCTACGAGCAGTACTTC. Translation: CASSWGSGGTYEQYF.